The 24 T cell receptor beta chains listed next were all sequenced from one sample in a study of T cell repertoires in cytomegalovirus infection. No antigens are known for them. From the reads, TCRdb called clonotypes with MiXCR, one entry per CDR3 protein. The data contain 450,000 to 650,000 distinct CDR3 sequences, roughly 42% of them seen just once; the ten biggest clones take up around 48%. Here the sequenced sample was cultured PBMCs, taken from culture after CMV antigen stimulation. These receptors came from a human donor in good health (CMV status not recorded). Some clones in this sample may be carry-over from other donors' samples.

Many counts were recorded for this clonotype. The chain is built from TRBV7-2 and TRBJ2-5; D may be TRBD2 (6 bases). The CDR3 loop spans 18 amino acids. The ends were cut back, 5 bases at V and 10 bases at J, with 32 bases in the middle. CDR1 and CDR2 from the germline V gene are SGHTA and FQGNSA. CDR3 nucleotides: TGTGCCAGCAGCCCGTTTCGACTAGGTCAGCGTCCTTCGGGGGACCAGTACTTC. As protein: CASSPFRLGQRPSGDQYF.

In its sample, this clonotype was seen a few times. V gene TRBV5-1 combines with J gene TRBJ1-1; weak D call: TRBD1 (5 bases). Trimming removed 0 bases from V and 6 bases from J, with 12 bases in between. The germline V gene has CDR1 SGHRS and CDR2 YFSETQ. The CDR3 has 14 residues. The CDR3 region has the DNA TGCGCCAGCAGCTTGGATCAGGGAAGGGCTGAAGCTTTCTTT. Its protein is CASSLDQGRAEAFF.

This clonotype showed up just a few times. The J gene is TRBJ2-3, the V gene TRBV2, with D tentatively TRBD1 (5 bases). Germline loops: CDR1 SNHLY, CDR2 FYNNEI. The CDR3 is 16 amino acids. Trimming removed 2 bases at V and 2 bases at J, with 14 bases between. The chain's CDR3 is CASSESRAMATDTQYF. The CDR3 nucleotides read TGTGCCAGCAGTGAAAGCAGGGCAATGGCCACAGATACGCAGTATTTT.

This chain uses TRBV7-2 with TRBJ1-5; 8 positions match TRBD1. The CDR3 length is 18 residues. CDR1 and CDR2 (germline): SGHTA, FQGNSA. Trimming removed 1 base from V and 0 bases from J; junction bases left unmatched: 8. The CDR3 nucleotides read TGTGCCAGCAGCTTAGTAAGGACCCAGGGGGCTAGCAATCAGCCCCAGCATTTT. Protein: CASSLVRTQGASNQPQHF.

With regard to this clonotype: The missing conserved phenylalanine or tryptophan at the end of this CDR3 makes a read error likely. The limits of the CDR3 on the DNA are not certain, so only TCRdb's listed CDR3 is given. The rearrangement links TRBV9 to TRBJ2-4; the D segment call TRBD1 is taken from the table without a DNA check. Germline V CDR1 and CDR2: SGDLS, YYNGEE. With termini counted, the CDR3 has 10 amino acids. CDR3 region: CASPGQGRAH.

The chain links TRBV2 to TRBJ1-5, with D possibly matching TRBD1 (6 bases). The V end was cut by 3 bases, the J end by 6 bases, with 12 bases between. Germline CDR1 SNHLY, CDR2 FYNNEI. CDR3 length: 14 amino acids. CDR3 sequence: CASSEGRGSQPQHF. In DNA, the CDR3 is TGTGCCAGCAGTGAGGGCAGGGGAAGTCAGCCCCAGCATTTT. The variable domain in full, with the rest retrieved from reference TRBV2 and TRBJ1-5, is EPEVTQTPSHQVTQMGQEVILRCVPISNHLYFYWYRQILGQKVEFLVSFYNNEISEKSEIFDDQFSVERPDGSNFTLKIRSTKLEDSAMYFCASSEGRGSQPQHFGDGTRLSIL.

The chain employs TRBV6-2 or TRBV6-3 and TRBJ2-3; D is uncertain. The V gene's germline CDR1 is MNHEY and CDR2 SVGEGT. V was cut by 7 bases and J by 0 bases, with 5 bases left in between. This CDR3 comprises 12 residues. In DNA, the CDR3 is TGTGCCAGCACCGAAAGCACAGATACGCAGTATTTT. This translates into CASTESTDTQYF.

This clonotype was observed a handful of times. V is TRBV6-2 or TRBV6-3 and J is TRBJ2-7; D is undetermined. Germline loops: CDR1 MNHEY, CDR2 SVGEGT. Trimming left V 0 bases short and J 3 bases short, with 3 bases between. The CDR3 sequence is 12 residues long. The CDR3 loop reads CASSYSNYEQYF. CDR3 bases: TGTGCCAGCAGTTACTCGAACTACGAGCAGTACTTC.

The V and J genes are TRBV5-5 and TRBJ1-1, with D hard to call. The V end lost 4 bases, the J end lost 1 base, and 8 bases lay between the germline ends. Germline V gives CDR1 SGHKS, CDR2 YYEKEE (reference sequence). The length of the CDR3 is 13 residues. The CDR3, as DNA: TGTGCCAGCAGCGGAAGTACGAACACTGAAGCTTTCTTT. It specifies CASSGSTNTEAFF.

In this sample, this clonotype turned up a few times. The V gene is TRBV7-6, the J gene TRBJ1-6; 8 bases match TRBD1. The CDR3 has 18 amino acids. Per germline, CDR1 SGHVS and CDR2 FNYEAQ. The V segment lost 6 bases and the J segment 4 bases; nucleotides outside the gene matches: 14. Written as DNA, the CDR3 is TGTGCCAGCAGTGAAGGACAGGGAGGAGGGCTTTATAATTCACCCCTCCACTTT. This codes for CASSEGQGGGLYNSPLHF.

This clonotype turned up a few times. The V gene is TRBV20-1, the J gene TRBJ2-7, with 9 bases that match TRBD1. Germline CDR1 and CDR2: DFQATT and SNEGSKA (reference sequence). This CDR3 spans 14 amino acids. V gave up 5 bases and J gave up 6 bases; unmatched junction bases: 11. CDR3 region: CSAVERTGAREQYF. The CDR3 DNA reads as TGCAGTGCTGTGGAAAGGACAGGGGCTCGCGAGCAGTACTTC.

The chain couples TRBV19 to TRBJ2-7, with TRBD2 identical over 7 bases. V lost 7 bases and J lost 2; bases outside the gene matches: 11. CDR3 length: 15 amino acids. Germline CDR1 LNHDA, CDR2 SQIVND (reference sequence). CDR3 loop: CASKPFSGATYEQYF. The CDR3 region has the DNA TGTGCCAGTAAACCTTTCAGCGGGGCGACCTACGAGCAGTACTTC.

The chain is built from TRBV6-6 and TRBJ1-3; TRBD1 might be the D (5 bases). V was shortened by 0 bases and J by 4 bases, with 10 bases between the two germline ends. The CDR3 extends over 15 amino acids. Germline CDR1 and CDR2: MNHNY and SVGAGI (reference sequence). As DNA, the CDR3 is TGTGCCAGCAGTTACTCGCAGGGCAGGGGAAACACCATATATTTT. Translating it yields CASSYSQGRGNTIYF.

This clonotype was detected only a few times. The chain has TRBV2 and TRBJ2-3; TRBD2 matches at 8 bases. This CDR3 contains 16 residues. Germline lookup yields CDR1 SNHLY and CDR2 FYNNEI. The junction had 7 bases not matched to a gene; V was cut back by 3 bases and J by 2 bases. CDR3 DNA: TGTGCCAGCAGTGAGAGTGTCGGGGGGGCCACAGATACGCAGTATTTT. This translates into CASSESVGGATDTQYF. The variable domain in full, completed from reference TRBV2 and TRBJ2-3, reads EPEVTQTPSHQVTQMGQEVILRCVPISNHLYFYWYRQILGQKVEFLVSFYNNEISEKSEIFDDQFSVERPDGSNFTLKIRSTKLEDSAMYFCASSESVGGATDTQYFGPGTRLTVL.

The rearrangement joins TRBV7-6 to TRBJ1-4; D gene uncertain. Germline values: CDR1 SGHVS, CDR2 FNYEAQ. V lost 3 bases and J lost 3, with 11 bases in between. The CDR3 is 15 amino acids. The CDR3 sequence is CASSLYNSANEKLFF. The DNA for the CDR3 is TGTGCCAGCAGCTTGTACAACAGTGCTAATGAAAAACTGTTTTTT.

This clonotype was detected once. The gene calls are TRBV9 and TRBJ2-1, with 9 bases matching TRBD2. Trimming removed 7 bases from V and 5 bases from J; junction bases left unmatched: 1. The CDR3 extends over 12 amino acids. CDR1 and CDR2 (germline): SGDLS, YYNGEE. The CDR3 sequence: CASGGGDNEQFF. In nucleotides, the CDR3 is TGTGCCAGCGGCGGGGGGGACAATGAGCAGTTCTTC.

This clonotype was found a few times. The J gene is TRBJ1-3, the V gene TRBV7-8, with D perhaps TRBD1 (6 bases). V dropped 7 bases and J dropped 3 bases, with 16 bases sitting between them. Germline loops: CDR1 SGHVS, CDR2 FQNEAQ. The CDR3 has 15 amino acids. CDR3 coding DNA: TGTGCCAGCAACTGGGGGGCTGGGTTTGGAAACACCATATATTTT. Protein: CASNWGAGFGNTIYF.

The rearrangement joins TRBV7-8 to TRBJ2-1, with unresolved D. This CDR3 contains 17 residues. Deletions cut 1 base from V and 1 base from J, with 14 bases between. Germline values: CDR1 SGHVS, CDR2 FQNEAQ. CDR3 sequence reads: CASSLGKIGRSYNEQFF. The CDR3 DNA follows: TGTGCCAGCAGCTTAGGGAAAATCGGACGGTCCTACAATGAGCAGTTCTTC.

Remarks on this clonotype: With a much larger clone just one base away, this may be a read error. The CDR3 carries no conserved terminal phenylalanine or tryptophan, so it likely arises from a read error. The chain joins TRBV7-8 to TRBJ1-6; D is undetermined. CDR3 length: 16 amino acids. Germline CDR1 and CDR2: SGHVS and FQNEAQ. Between the trimmed V and J ends, which lost 0 bases and 7 bases, there was a span of 13 bases. The CDR3 DNA is TGTGCCAGCAGCTTAGCGCCAGGATTAGCAAATTCACCCCTCCACCTT. Translation: CASSLAPGLANSPLHL.

This clonotype was seen a handful of times. V gene TRBV6-2 or TRBV6-3 combines with J gene TRBJ2-1; 9 bases line up with TRBD2. The CDR3 covers 13 residues. Germline CDR1 MNHEY, CDR2 SVGEGT. V lost 7 bases and J lost 7; bases outside the gene matches: 5. CDR3 protein: CASTYAGGNEQFF. The CDR3 DNA is TGTGCCAGCACCTACGCGGGAGGGAATGAGCAGTTCTTC.

Only a few counts were recorded for this clonotype. The V call is TRBV7-2, the J call TRBJ2-4; TRBD1 matches at 9 bases. J gave up 8 bases and V 5 bases, and 10 bases lay outside the gene matches. Germline CDR1 and CDR2: SGHTA and FQGNSA. The CDR3 runs to 15 residues. Here the CDR3 DNA reads TGTGCCAGCAGCCTAAAGGGGACAGGGCCAGACATTCAGTACTTC. Amino acid sequence: CASSLKGTGPDIQYF. Drawing the rest from reference TRBV7-2 and TRBJ2-4, the complete variable domain is GAGVSQSPSNKVTEKGKDVELRCDPISGHTALYWYRQSLGQGLEFLIYFQGNSAPDKSGLPSDRFSAERTGGSVSTLTIQRTQQEDSAVYLCASSLKGTGPDIQYFGAGTRLSVL.

This clonotype was found a few times. The V call is TRBV20-1, the J call TRBJ2-7, with 10 bases matching TRBD1. Germline trimming cut 4 bases from V and 2 bases from J; bases unmatched to any gene: 8. This CDR3 contains 15 residues. The V gene's germline CDR1 is DFQATT and CDR2 SNEGSKA (reference sequence). The CDR3 region is CSATSPGQGPYEQYF. CDR3 bases: TGCAGTGCTACTAGTCCGGGACAGGGGCCCTACGAGCAGTACTTC.

This clonotype has a handful of counts. The gene calls are TRBV7-2 and TRBJ2-1, with 9 bases lining up with TRBD1. With 0 bases clipped from V and 4 bases from J, the junction kept 7 bases outside the gene matches. The CDR3 is 17 residues long. Germline V CDR1 and CDR2: SGHTA, FQGNSA. CDR3 residues: CASSLARGQGGYNEQFF. DNA for the CDR3: TGTGCCAGCAGCTTAGCGAGGGGACAGGGTGGTTACAATGAGCAGTTCTTC.

This clonotype was observed a few times. CDR3 loop: CASSQAGLARLYGYTF. CDR3 nucleotides: TGCGCCAGCAGCCAAGCCGGTCTGGCACGACTATATGGCTACACCTTC. This chain links TRBV4-1 with TRBJ1-2; no reliable D call. The V gene lost 1 base and the J gene lost 5 bases, with 17 bases spanning the gap. Germline assignment: CDR1 MGHRA and CDR2 YSYEKL. The CDR3 covers 16 residues.